This T cell receptor (beta chain) was captured in a study of regulatory T cells in long-lasting Graves disease. Arm-PCR with iRepertoire HTBI primers amplified the CDR3 regions for these TCR beta libraries. Original methodology: Detected in the samples were 62 TRBV and under 15 TRBJ segments. MiXCR was run by TCRdb on the multiplex PCR reads, yielding one entry per CDR3 protein. Clone size and V and J calls follow TCRdb, not the original study. The repertoire has around 450,000 distinct CDR3 sequences, 15% of them found once; the top ten carry around 15%. Time point of the sample: newly diagnosed GD, antithyroid drugs for less than 3 months. Construction of the TCR library relied on RNA isolated from PBMCs. The patients were enrolled through endocrinology in Xi'an, China. This CDR3 is 16 amino acids long. The V gene lost 0 bases and the J gene lost 0 bases, with 14 bases spanning the gap. Germline lookup yields CDR1 DFQATT and CDR2 SNEGSKA (reference sequence).

Many counts were recorded for this clonotype. The data were also submitted as part of a second study, on T cells in Graves' hyperthyroidism and ophthalmopathy. That paper adds: The HTBI primer set drove a first-round RT-PCR of the TCR CDR3.

The rearrangement links TRBV20-1 to TRBJ2-5, with D possibly TRBD2 on 6 matching bases. The sequence was obtained from a woman between 25 and 40 years old with Graves disease. The source was peripheral blood mononuclear cells (PBMCs), collected at new diagnosis, from a patient treated with antithyroid drugs. CDR3 nucleotide sequence: TGCAGTGCTAGAGATGTTCTAGCGAGTTACCAAGAGACCCAGTACTTC. Translation gives CSARDVLASYQETQYF.